This T cell receptor (beta chain) was captured by sequencing in a study of Ad26.COV2.S vaccination and SARS-CoV-2 variants. Study-level points and caveats: Marked by substantial breadth, spike-specific CD8+ and CD4+ T cell responses were reportedly seen after vaccination.

The sample holds many counts of this clone. What it binds is unknown. The treatment: roughly 18 received Ad26.COV2.S at low or high dose, single or two shots; about 5 received placebo; per-sample allocation not given. Sampling occurred on day 63 after the first vaccine or placebo injection. Here immunoSEQ multiplex PCR was the method, and the copy in TCRdb shows in-frame clones only, minus some. The sample lists hundreds of thousands of clones, roughly 90% occurring once. This TCR was sampled from a person between 18 and 60 years old who received the Ad26.COV2.S COVID-19 vaccine or a placebo. The sample in question was peripheral blood, obtained in a trial of Ad26.COV2.S vaccine versus placebo.

In DNA, the CDR3 is TGTGCCAGCAACCTGGGACAGTCCTATGGCTACACCTTC. This sequence encodes CASNLGQSYGYTF. The rearrangement links TRBV12-3 or TRBV12-4 to TRBJ1-2; 7 bases fit TRBD1. CDR3 size: 13 residues. The J segment lost 4 bases and the V segment lost 7 bases, leaving 6 bases of the junction unmatched.